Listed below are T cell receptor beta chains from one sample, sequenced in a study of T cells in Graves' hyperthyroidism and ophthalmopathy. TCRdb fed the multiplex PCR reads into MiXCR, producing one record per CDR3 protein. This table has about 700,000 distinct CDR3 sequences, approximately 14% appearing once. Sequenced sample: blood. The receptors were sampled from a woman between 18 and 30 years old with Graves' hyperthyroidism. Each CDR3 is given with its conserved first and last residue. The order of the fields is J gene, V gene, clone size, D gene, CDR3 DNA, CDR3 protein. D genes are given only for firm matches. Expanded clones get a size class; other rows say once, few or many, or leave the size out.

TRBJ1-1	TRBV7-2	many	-	TGTGCCAGCAGCTGGGGGTACAGGGCAGCTTTCTTT	CASSWGYRAAFF
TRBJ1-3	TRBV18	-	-	TGTGCCAGCTCATCAGGGGTGCTCTCTGGAAACACCATATATTTT	CASSSGVLSGNTIYF
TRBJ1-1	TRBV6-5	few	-	TGTGCCAGCAGTTACATGAGCAGGGCGGGCACTGAAGCTTTCTTT	CASSYMSRAGTEAFF
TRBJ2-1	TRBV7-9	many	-	TGTGCCAGCAGCTCCCCCCTTACTAGTCGCGATGAGCAGTTCTTC	CASSSPLTSRDEQFF
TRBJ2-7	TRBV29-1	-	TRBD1	TGCAGCGTGTCCGGGACAGGGGAAGCGGGGCAGTACTTC	CSVSGTGEAGQYF
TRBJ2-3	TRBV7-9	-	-	TGTGCCAGCAGCTTAGGTACTAGCCCGAACACAGATACGCAGTATTTT	CASSLGTSPNTDTQYF
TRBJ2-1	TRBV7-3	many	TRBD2	TGTGCCAGCAGCACCCCGACTAGCGGGAAAGCGTCCTACAATGAGCAGTTCTTC	CASSTPTSGKASYNEQFF
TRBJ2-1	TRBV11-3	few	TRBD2	TGTGCCAGCAGCTTAGCGGAGGGACTAGCGGGAGTTCCTGAGCAGTTCTTC	CASSLAEGLAGVPEQFF
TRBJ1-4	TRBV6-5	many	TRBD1	TGTGCCAGCAGTTACGGGGGGACAGGCGATGAAAAACTGTTTTTT	CASSYGGTGDEKLFF
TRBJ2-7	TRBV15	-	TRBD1	TGTGCCACCAGCAGAGATAGGGACAGGGTGAGCGACGAGCAGTACTTC	CATSRDRDRVSDEQYF
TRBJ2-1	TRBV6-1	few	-	TGTGCCAGCAATCCAGACAGTGGGACCTACAATGAGCAGTTCTTC	CASNPDSGTYNEQFF
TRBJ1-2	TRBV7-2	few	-	TGTGCCAGCAGGCCTGTCGGCGGGTCTAGTTACTATGGCTACACCTTC	CASRPVGGSSYYGYTF
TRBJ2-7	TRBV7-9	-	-	TGTGCCAGCAGCCTAGACAGGCCTTCCTACGAGCAGTACTTC	CASSLDRPSYEQYF
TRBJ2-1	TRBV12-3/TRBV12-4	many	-	TGTGCCAGCAGTTTGCCCGGTCCGCCCAATGAGCAGTTCTTC	CASSLPGPPNEQFF
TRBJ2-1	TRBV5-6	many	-	TGTGCCAGCAGCTTGGACGGTGTCGCCAATGAGCAGTTCTTC	CASSLDGVANEQFF
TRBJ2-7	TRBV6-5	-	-	TGTGCCAGCAGTTACACACTAGGTTTCGAGCAGTACTTC	CASSYTLGFEQYF
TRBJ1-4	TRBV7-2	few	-	TGTGCCAGCAGCTTGGAGTTCGGGGGTAGCGAAAAACTGTTTTTT	CASSLEFGGSEKLFF
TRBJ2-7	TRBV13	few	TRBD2	TGTGCCAGCAGCTTAGGGCTAGCGGGACTCTTTGGGAGCGAGCAGTACTTC	CASSLGLAGLFGSEQYF
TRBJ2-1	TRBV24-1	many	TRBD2	TGTGCCACCAGTGACCGTAGCGGGATCTCCTACAATGAGCAGTTCTTC	CATSDRSGISYNEQFF
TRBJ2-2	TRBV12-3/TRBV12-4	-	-	TGTGCCAGCAGTTCACCCTCAGGGAGTACCGGGGAGCTGTTTTTT	CASSSPSGSTGELFF
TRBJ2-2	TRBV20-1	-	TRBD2	TGCAGTGCTAGCGTTGCGGGAGGGGCCGGGGAGCTGTTTTTT	CSASVAGGAGELFF
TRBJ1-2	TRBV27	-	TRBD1	TGTGCCAGCAGTATCGCGTCAGGGGGAATGAAGGGCTACACCTTC	CASSIASGGMKGYTF
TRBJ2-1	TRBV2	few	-	TGTGCCAGCAGAGGAAGCAGCTCCTACAATGAGCAGTTCTTC	CASRGSSSYNEQFF
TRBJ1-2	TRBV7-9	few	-	TGTGCCAGCAGCTTAGCCGGGGAAGGGAACTATGGCTACACCTTC	CASSLAGEGNYGYTF
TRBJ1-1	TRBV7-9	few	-	TGTGCCAGCACCACCACAGTAAACACTGAAGCTTTCTTT	CASTTTVNTEAFF
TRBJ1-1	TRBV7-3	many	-	TGTGCCAGCAGCCCGCTAGGTTCGAACACTGAAGCTTTCTTT	CASSPLGSNTEAFF
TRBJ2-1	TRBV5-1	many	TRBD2	TGCGCCAGCAGATCTAGCGGGAGCAATGAGCAGTTCTTC	CASRSSGSNEQFF
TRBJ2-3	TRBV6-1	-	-	TGTGCCAGCAGTGAACCCCCTAGTAGCGGCCACACAGATACGCAGTATTTT	CASSEPPSSGHTDTQYF
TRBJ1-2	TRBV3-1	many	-	TGTGCCAGCAGCCAATCCTCCCACCAATCTAACTATGGCTACACCTTC	CASSQSSHQSNYGYTF
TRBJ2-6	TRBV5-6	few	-	TGTGCCAGCAGCCCATCTTACAGGGACAACTCTGGGGCCAACGTCCTGACTTTC	CASSPSYRDNSGANVLTF
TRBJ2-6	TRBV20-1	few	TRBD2	TGCAGTGCAGTAGCGGGAGGAGCTGGGGCCAACGTCCTGACTTTC	CSAVAGGAGANVLTF
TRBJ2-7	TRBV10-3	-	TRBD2	TGTGCCATCAGTTTGTTAGCGGGAGCCTACGAGCAGTACTTC	CAISLLAGAYEQYF
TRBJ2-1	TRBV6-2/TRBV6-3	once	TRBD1	TGTGCCAGCGCGTCGGACAGGGGCGACAATGAGCAGTTCTTC	CASASDRGDNEQFF
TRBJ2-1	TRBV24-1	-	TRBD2	TGTGCCACCAGTGCGAGGACTAGCGGGAGAGGGGCGTACGAGCAGTTCTTC	CATSARTSGRGAYEQFF
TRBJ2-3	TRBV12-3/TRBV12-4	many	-	TGTGCCAGCAGTTCCAAAGGGGAGGGCACAGATACGCAGTATTTT	CASSSKGEGTDTQYF
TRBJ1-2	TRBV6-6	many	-	TGTGCCAGCAGTTACTCGTCAGCTAACTATGGCTACACCTTC	CASSYSSANYGYTF
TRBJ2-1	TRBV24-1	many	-	TGTGCCACCGCGCGGTTAGGCCATGAGCAGTTCTTC	CATARLGHEQFF
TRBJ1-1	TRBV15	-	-	TGTGCCACCAGCAGCCCTGGGTGGGGCACGGAAGCTTTCTTT	CATSSPGWGTEAFF
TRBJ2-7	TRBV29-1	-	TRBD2	TGCAGCGTCCTAGGACTAGCGGGAGGGAGCGAGCAGTACTTC	CSVLGLAGGSEQYF
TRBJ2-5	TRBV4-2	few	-	TGTGCCAGCAGCCAAGATCGGGGGAGTGGGGAGACCCAGTACTTC	CASSQDRGSGETQYF
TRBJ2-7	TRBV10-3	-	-	TGTGCCATCAGCGGAGATTACGAGCAGTACTTC	CAISGDYEQYF
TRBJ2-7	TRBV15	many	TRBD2	TGTGCCACCAGCCGGCCCGGGACTAGCACCGAGCAGTACTTC	CATSRPGTSTEQYF
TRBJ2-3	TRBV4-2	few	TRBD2	TGTGCCAGCAGCCAAGTCGTCCTAGCGGGAGGAACACACGAGTATTTT	CASSQVVLAGGTHEYF
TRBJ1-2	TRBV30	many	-	TGTGCCTGGAGGGCCTCCGGGACGGCGTTTTATGGCTACACCTTC	CAWRASGTAFYGYTF
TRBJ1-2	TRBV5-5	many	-	TGTGCCAGCAGCTTGGCGGGCGGTGAAGGGTATGGCTACACCTTC	CASSLAGGEGYGYTF
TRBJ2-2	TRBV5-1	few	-	TGCGCCAGCAGCTTCATTAGCCCGGGTCCCGGGGAGCTGTTTTTT	CASSFISPGPGELFF
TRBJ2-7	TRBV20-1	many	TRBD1	TGCAGTGCTCCTAGGACAGGGAGCTCCTACGAGCAGTACTTC	CSAPRTGSSYEQYF
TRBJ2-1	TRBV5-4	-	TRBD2	TGTGCCACCAAAGCGCGGACTAGCGGTCGCAATGAGCAGTTCTTC	CATKARTSGRNEQFF
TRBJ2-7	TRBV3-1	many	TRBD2	TGTGCCAGCAGCTGGACTAGCGGGGGCTACGAGCAGTACTTC	CASSWTSGGYEQYF
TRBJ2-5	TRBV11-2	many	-	TGTGCCAGCAGCCTAACGATGGGACGACATTTAAAGACCCAGTACTTC	CASSLTMGRHLKTQYF
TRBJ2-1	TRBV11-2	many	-	TGTGCCACTCGGATACTAGCTTACAATGAGCAGTTCTTC	CATRILAYNEQFF
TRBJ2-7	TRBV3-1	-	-	TGTGCCAGCAGCCAAGGCTGGGCCCACGAGCAGTACTTC	CASSQGWAHEQYF
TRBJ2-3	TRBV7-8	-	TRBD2	TGTGCCAGCAGCTCCCGTTCGCCTACTAGCGGGAGCAAAGATACGCAGTATTTT	CASSSRSPTSGSKDTQYF
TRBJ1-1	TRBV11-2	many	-	TGTGCCAGCAGCTTCGGGGGTTCGACTTTCTTT	CASSFGGSTFF
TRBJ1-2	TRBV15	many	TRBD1	TGTGCCACCAGCAGAGGGTCGGGACAGTCATTCTATGGCTACACCTTC	CATSRGSGQSFYGYTF
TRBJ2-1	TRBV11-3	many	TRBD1	TGTGCCAGCAGCGACCCCCGGACAGGGGCGAGGAATGAGCAGTTCTTC	CASSDPRTGARNEQFF
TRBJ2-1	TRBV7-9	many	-	TGTGCCAGCAGCTTTCAAACAGGGGGGGCGTACAATGAGCAGTTCTTC	CASSFQTGGAYNEQFF
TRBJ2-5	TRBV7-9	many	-	TGTGCCAGCAGCCCCTACCTGGGACGAACGACCCAGTACTTC	CASSPYLGRTTQYF
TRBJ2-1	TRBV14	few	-	TGTGCCAGCAGCCAATCGACAGGCCTCTCCTACAATGAGCAGTTCTTC	CASSQSTGLSYNEQFF
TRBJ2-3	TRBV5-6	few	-	TGTGCCAGCAGCTTGCCCCCTGGGCACAGCACAGATACGCAGTATTTT	CASSLPPGHSTDTQYF